This is a list of T cell receptor beta chains from one sample in a study of blood T cell repertoires in COVID-19. Generated by immunoSEQ multiplex PCR, the TCRdb table keeps only in-frame clones and is missing some. The data contain around 110,000 clones, around four fifths of them singletons. The sequenced sample consisted of peripheral blood. The receptor source for this set is a man aged 55-75 years with active or convalescent COVID-19. Both conserved end residues are part of each CDR3. Fields, in order: D gene, V gene, clone size, J gene, CDR3 protein, CDR3 DNA. D genes are given only for firm matches. Clone size is given for some rows only: seen once, a few or many times, or a class if the clone is expanded.

>TRBD1|TRBV24-1|once|TRBJ1-2
CATSAGDRAAWDYGYTF
TGTGCCACCAGTGCAGGAGACAGGGCCGCCTGGGACTATGGCTACACCTTC
>TRBD2|TRBV12-5|-|TRBJ2-6
CASARGGAGANVLTF
TGTGCTAGTGCCCGGGGGGGGGCTGGGGCCAACGTCCTGACTTTC
>TRBD2|TRBV7-6|few|TRBJ2-3
CASSLGGGGPDTQYF
TGTGCCAGCAGCTTAGGCGGGGGGGGCCCAGATACGCAGTATTTT
>-|TRBV7-2|-|TRBJ2-7
CASSFTGGEYEQYF
TGTGCCAGCAGCTTTACAGGGGGGGAATACGAGCAGTACTTC
>TRBD1|TRBV9|-|TRBJ1-2
CASSVEAGGTSTF
TGTGCCAGCAGCGTAGAAGCAGGGGGCACATCCACCTTC
>-|TRBV27|-|TRBJ2-7
CASSYAPAYEQYF
TGTGCCAGCAGTTACGCGCCCGCCTACGAGCAGTACTTC
>TRBD1|TRBV9|few|TRBJ1-2
CASTPDRGYGYTF
TGTGCCAGCACCCCGGACAGGGGCTATGGCTACACCTTC
>TRBD2|TRBV6-2/TRBV6-3|-|TRBJ2-7
CASSPGGRTVGSYEQYF
TGTGCCAGCAGTCCCGGGGGGAGGACGGTTGGCTCCTACGAGCAGTACTTC
>TRBD2|TRBV18|-|TRBJ2-7
CASSPGLAEAYEQYF
TGTGCCAGCTCACCAGGACTAGCGGAAGCCTACGAGCAGTACTTC
>TRBD1|TRBV9|-|TRBJ1-5
CASSAGQGRDQPQHF
TGTGCCAGCAGCGCCGGACAGGGAAGGGACCAGCCCCAGCATTTT
>-|TRBV29-1|many|TRBJ2-5
CSVEVTALSQETQYF
TGCAGCGTTGAGGTGACAGCTTTGTCCCAAGAGACCCAGTACTTC
>-|TRBV5-4|-|TRBJ2-2
CASSSPTTSISGELFF
TGTGCCAGCAGCTCGCCCACGACTAGTATATCCGGGGAGCTGTTTTTT
>-|TRBV11-1|-|TRBJ1-1
CASSLWAGLNTEAFF
TGTGCCAGCAGCTTATGGGCAGGGCTTAACACTGAAGCTTTCTTT
>TRBD1|TRBV6-4|-|TRBJ2-3
CASSDTRGDTQYF
TGTGCCAGCAGTGACACCAGGGGGGATACGCAGTATTTT
>-|TRBV9|few|TRBJ2-2
CASSLHPDTGELFF
TGTGCCAGCAGCCTCCACCCAGACACCGGGGAGCTGTTTTTT
>-|TRBV7-8|once|TRBJ2-3
CASSTLGTSTDTQYF
TGTGCCAGCAGCACGCTTGGGACTAGCACAGATACGCAGTATTTT
>-|TRBV20-1|-|TRBJ2-7
CSARGHYEQYF
TGCAGTGCTCGGGGACACTACGAGCAGTACTTC
>TRBD2|TRBV4-2|-|TRBJ2-5
CASSQALPDGTSQETQYF
TGTGCCAGCAGCCAAGCTCTCCCGGATGGGACTAGTCAAGAGACCCAGTACTTC
>-|TRBV11-2|-|TRBJ2-5
CASSRVGPGETQYF
TGTGCCAGCAGTAGGGTAGGGCCGGGGGAGACCCAGTACTTC
>TRBD2|TRBV6-1|-|TRBJ2-3
CASSATRAWTSVTDTQYF
TGTGCCAGCAGTGCGACCCGAGCATGGACTAGCGTCACAGATACGCAGTATTTT
>-|TRBV7-7|-|TRBJ2-1
CASSPVRGSYNEQFF
TGTGCCAGCAGCCCAGTCCGCGGTTCCTACAATGAGCAGTTCTTC
>-|TRBV11-2|-|TRBJ1-6
CASSPLGWALHF
TGTGCCAGCAGCCCCCTAGGTTGGGCCCTCCACTTT
>-|TRBV11-3|-|TRBJ2-3
CASSPGEASTDTQYF
TGTGCCAGCAGCCCCGGGGAGGCATCCACAGATACGCAGTATTTT
>-|TRBV4-1|-|TRBJ2-7
CASSLHPPDRAYEQYF
TGCGCCAGCAGTCTCCACCCCCCGGACAGAGCCTACGAGCAGTACTTC
>-|TRBV5-4|-|TRBJ2-1
CASSPELPYNEQFF
TGTGCCAGCAGCCCGGAGCTACCCTACAATGAGCAGTTCTTC
>-|TRBV5-1|few|TRBJ2-7
CASSLKGGLTYEQYF
TGCGCCAGCAGCTTGAAAGGCGGACTTACCTACGAGCAGTACTTC
>TRBD1|TRBV9|few|TRBJ2-7
CASSPGDRNYEQYF
TGTGCCAGCAGCCCCGGGGACAGGAACTACGAGCAGTACTTC
>TRBD2|TRBV24-1|-|TRBJ2-3
CATSDQIAGGADTQYF
TGTGCCACCAGTGATCAAATAGCGGGAGGCGCAGATACGCAGTATTTT
>-|TRBV5-6|many|TRBJ1-5
CASSLASGQPQHF
TGTGCCAGCAGCTTGGCCTCGGGACAGCCCCAGCATTTT
>-|TRBV28|-|TRBJ2-6
CASKRSSGANVLTF
TGTGCCAGCAAACGGAGCTCTGGGGCCAACGTCCTGACTTTC
>TRBD1|TRBV7-7|-|TRBJ2-7
CASSTGTGVSYEQYF
TGTGCCAGCAGCACCGGGACAGGGGTCTCCTACGAGCAGTACTTC
>TRBD1|TRBV6-5|-|TRBJ1-4
CASIQTGPSEKLFF
TGTGCCAGCATTCAGACAGGGCCTAGTGAAAAACTGTTTTTT